This TCR beta chain was identified during a study of CD8 T cells in Susac syndrome. cDNA came from around 0.54 to 1 ug RNA primed by random hexamers. One entry per CDR3 protein results from TCRdb running MiXCR on the immunoSEQ multiplex PCR reads. The table includes some 120,000 distinct CDR3 sequences, about 90% detected once. This CDR3 region has 15 residues. Germline CDR1 and CDR2: MRHNA and SNTAGT. The V end was cut by 3 bases, the J end by 6 bases, with 16 bases between. The receptor was isolated from a human donor with multiple sclerosis. The rearrangement uses TRBV6-4 and TRBJ2-3; a weak D match, TRBD2 (6 bases). Sequenced sample: CD8+ T cells from PBMCs. For the CDR3, the DNA is TGTGCCAGCAGTGAGGGCGCGGGGAACCCGGATACGCAGTATTTT. This sequence encodes CASSEGAGNPDTQYF.